The rows below give T cell receptor beta chains drawn from one sample of a study of cytomegalovirus exposure and HLA in healthy donors. The data were produced by immunoSEQ multiplex PCR, yet TCRdb's version contains in-frame clones alone and is incomplete. The table shows over 100,000 clones, with about 78% occurring only once. Specimen: PBMCs. These receptors were obtained from a woman aged 40-49 years in good health and CMV-seropositive. Both conserved end residues are part of each CDR3. A D gene is named only where the DNA matches it firmly. Clone size is given for some rows only: seen once, a few or many times, or a class if the clone is expanded.

v_gene: TRBV30
j_gene: TRBJ2-3
abundance: -
d_gene: TRBD1
CDR3nt: TGTGCCTGGAGTCCGAACAGGGGGCTTACAGATACGCAGTATTTT
CDR3aa: CAWSPNRGLTDTQYF

v_gene: TRBV5-1
j_gene: TRBJ1-6
abundance: -
d_gene: -
CDR3nt: TGCGCCAGCAGCTTTGAACAGGGCCCCCTCCACTTT
CDR3aa: CASSFEQGPLHF

v_gene: TRBV5-1
j_gene: TRBJ2-1
abundance: -
d_gene: TRBD2
CDR3nt: TGCGCCAGCAGCTTGGGAGTTAGCGGGGTCAATGAGCAGTTCTTC
CDR3aa: CASSLGVSGVNEQFF

v_gene: TRBV27
j_gene: TRBJ1-1
abundance: once
d_gene: -
CDR3nt: TGTGCCAGCAGTCCACTCTTTGGGAACACTGAAGCTTTCTTT
CDR3aa: CASSPLFGNTEAFF

v_gene: TRBV15
j_gene: TRBJ2-6
abundance: -
d_gene: TRBD1
CDR3nt: TGTGCCACCAGCAGAGGGAGGAGACAGGGAAGAGAAGGGGCCAACGTCCTGACTTTC
CDR3aa: CATSRGRRQGREGANVLTF

v_gene: TRBV5-4
j_gene: TRBJ2-2
abundance: -
d_gene: -
CDR3nt: TGTGCCAGCAGAGCGGGACAGGTGAACACCGGGGAGCTGTTTTTT
CDR3aa: CASRAGQVNTGELFF

v_gene: TRBV11-3
j_gene: TRBJ2-7
abundance: -
d_gene: TRBD2
CDR3nt: TGTGCCAGCAGCTTAGATGAGGGCAGCGGGGGGGCCTCCGAGCAGTACTTC
CDR3aa: CASSLDEGSGGASEQYF

v_gene: TRBV9
j_gene: TRBJ2-5
abundance: -
d_gene: TRBD1
CDR3nt: TGTGCCAGCAGCCTTACAGGGGAGTCGGAGACCCAGTACTTC
CDR3aa: CASSLTGESETQYF

v_gene: TRBV10-1
j_gene: TRBJ1-1
abundance: -
d_gene: TRBD1
CDR3nt: TGCGCCAGCAGCGGACAGGGAGGGACTGAAGCTTTCTTT
CDR3aa: CASSGQGGTEAFF

v_gene: TRBV5-1
j_gene: TRBJ2-1
abundance: -
d_gene: -
CDR3nt: TGCGCCAGCAGCTTGGATTGGCGGGGCGGTGAGCAGTTCTTC
CDR3aa: CASSLDWRGGEQFF

v_gene: TRBV7-9
j_gene: TRBJ1-6
abundance: -
d_gene: -
CDR3nt: TGTGCCAGCAGGGCTTTGGGGCAGGGGAATTCACCCCTCCACTTT
CDR3aa: CASRALGQGNSPLHF

v_gene: TRBV5-6
j_gene: TRBJ2-1
abundance: -
d_gene: TRBD2
CDR3nt: TGTGCCAGCAGCCTGGATTTGGGGGGGAGATCCAATGAGCAGTTCTTC
CDR3aa: CASSLDLGGRSNEQFF

v_gene: TRBV10-3
j_gene: TRBJ2-1
abundance: few
d_gene: TRBD2
CDR3nt: TGTGCCATCTCCTGGACTAGCGAGAACAATGAGCAGTTCTTC
CDR3aa: CAISWTSENNEQFF

v_gene: TRBV30
j_gene: TRBJ1-2
abundance: -
d_gene: TRBD1
CDR3nt: TGTGCCTGGAGGCAGACAGGGCGCGGCTACACCTTC
CDR3aa: CAWRQTGRGYTF

v_gene: TRBV2
j_gene: TRBJ1-6
abundance: -
d_gene: TRBD1
CDR3nt: TGTGCCAGCAGTGTAGGGGGCACGGTTAATTCACCCCTCCACTTT
CDR3aa: CASSVGGTVNSPLHF

v_gene: TRBV2
j_gene: TRBJ1-2
abundance: few
d_gene: TRBD1
CDR3nt: TGTGCCAGCAATCGAGGACAGGGTGACTATGGCTACACCTTC
CDR3aa: CASNRGQGDYGYTF

v_gene: TRBV5-1
j_gene: TRBJ2-1
abundance: many
d_gene: TRBD2
CDR3nt: TGCGCCAGCAGCTTGGGGACTAGCGGGAACAATGAGCAGTTCTTC
CDR3aa: CASSLGTSGNNEQFF

v_gene: TRBV13
j_gene: TRBJ2-7
abundance: few
d_gene: TRBD2
CDR3nt: TGTGCCAGCAGCTTAGAGGCAAGAGTGTCGGGGGGAGGCTACGAGCAGTACTTC
CDR3aa: CASSLEARVSGGGYEQYF

v_gene: TRBV2
j_gene: TRBJ2-2
abundance: -
d_gene: -
CDR3nt: TGTGCCAGCAGTGAATTGTCATCCACCGGGGAGCTGTTTTTT
CDR3aa: CASSELSSTGELFF

v_gene: TRBV6-4
j_gene: TRBJ2-1
abundance: -
d_gene: TRBD1
CDR3nt: TGTGCCAGCGGTGAGACAGGGAACAATGAGCAGTTCTTC
CDR3aa: CASGETGNNEQFF

v_gene: TRBV6-1
j_gene: TRBJ1-5
abundance: -
d_gene: -
CDR3nt: TGTGCCAGCAGTGAGGTCGATCGGAGCAATCAGCCCCAGCATTTT
CDR3aa: CASSEVDRSNQPQHF

v_gene: TRBV27
j_gene: TRBJ1-1
abundance: once
d_gene: -
CDR3nt: TGTGCCAGCAGTTTATCGCGCCTTATGAACACTGAAGCTTTCTTT
CDR3aa: CASSLSRLMNTEAFF

v_gene: TRBV18
j_gene: TRBJ1-1
abundance: -
d_gene: TRBD1
CDR3nt: TGTGCCAGCTCCCTACACCGGGGACAGTTGAACACTGAAGCTTTCTTT
CDR3aa: CASSLHRGQLNTEAFF

v_gene: TRBV19
j_gene: TRBJ1-4
abundance: few
d_gene: -
CDR3nt: TGTGCCAGTAGTATTGGCCGCGAAAAACTGTTTTTT
CDR3aa: CASSIGREKLFF

v_gene: TRBV6-1
j_gene: TRBJ2-7
abundance: -
d_gene: TRBD2
CDR3nt: TGTGCCAGCAGTGATCAGGAGCGGGGGACTGCATACTTC
CDR3aa: CASSDQERGTAYF

v_gene: TRBV5-1
j_gene: TRBJ2-1
abundance: -
d_gene: TRBD2
CDR3nt: TGCGCCAGCAGCCAAGATGTTAGCGGGGACAATGAGCAGTTCTTC
CDR3aa: CASSQDVSGDNEQFF

v_gene: TRBV7-2
j_gene: TRBJ2-7
abundance: -
d_gene: -
CDR3nt: TGTGCCAGCAGCCTCAGCTCCTACGAGCAGTACTTC
CDR3aa: CASSLSSYEQYF

v_gene: TRBV4-1
j_gene: TRBJ2-7
abundance: -
d_gene: -
CDR3nt: TGCGCCAGCAGCCTCGTCACACGGGGCTACGAGCAGTACTTC
CDR3aa: CASSLVTRGYEQYF

v_gene: TRBV27
j_gene: TRBJ1-6
abundance: -
d_gene: TRBD1
CDR3nt: TGTGCCAGCAGCCCAGACAGGGGCTCACCCCTCCACTTT
CDR3aa: CASSPDRGSPLHF

v_gene: TRBV19
j_gene: TRBJ1-6
abundance: -
d_gene: -
CDR3nt: TGTGCCAGTAGTATGGAGGGTGGACTTAATTCACCCCTCCACTTT
CDR3aa: CASSMEGGLNSPLHF

v_gene: TRBV6-5
j_gene: TRBJ2-7
abundance: -
d_gene: TRBD1
CDR3nt: TGTGCCAGCAGTCGACCGGGGACAGATTACGAGCAGTACTTC
CDR3aa: CASSRPGTDYEQYF

v_gene: TRBV2
j_gene: TRBJ1-1
abundance: -
d_gene: -
CDR3nt: TGTGCCAGCAGGGAATACCCGCGGGACACTGAAGCTTTCTTT
CDR3aa: CASREYPRDTEAFF

v_gene: TRBV2
j_gene: TRBJ1-1
abundance: -
d_gene: TRBD1
CDR3nt: TGTGCCAGCAGTATGGACAGGGCTTACGACACTGAAGCTTTCTTT
CDR3aa: CASSMDRAYDTEAFF

v_gene: TRBV7-9
j_gene: TRBJ2-1
abundance: -
d_gene: -
CDR3nt: TGTGCCAGCAGCGCCCAGGTCTACAATGAGCAGTTCTTC
CDR3aa: CASSAQVYNEQFF

v_gene: TRBV4-1
j_gene: TRBJ2-7
abundance: -
d_gene: TRBD1
CDR3nt: TGCGCCAGCAGCCAAGGGATAATGTACGGACAGGGGTTCACCTACGAGCAGTACTTC
CDR3aa: CASSQGIMYGQGFTYEQYF

v_gene: TRBV5-4
j_gene: TRBJ1-2
abundance: -
d_gene: -
CDR3nt: TGTGCCAGCAGCTGGGGCCACTTGGGGGGCTACACCTTC
CDR3aa: CASSWGHLGGYTF

v_gene: TRBV2
j_gene: TRBJ2-3
abundance: -
d_gene: TRBD2
CDR3nt: TGTGCCAGCGGTAGGGACTACAAGTCGTATACGCAGTATTTT
CDR3aa: CASGRDYKSYTQYF

v_gene: TRBV6-5
j_gene: TRBJ1-1
abundance: -
d_gene: -
CDR3nt: TGTGCCAGCAGTTACGCTGTAACATTGAACACTGAAGCTTTCTTT
CDR3aa: CASSYAVTLNTEAFF

v_gene: TRBV6-1
j_gene: TRBJ1-1
abundance: few
d_gene: -
CDR3nt: TGTGCCAGCAGTGAAATCGGGAGGGCTGAAGCTTTCTTT
CDR3aa: CASSEIGRAEAFF

v_gene: TRBV29-1
j_gene: TRBJ2-1
abundance: once
d_gene: TRBD2
CDR3nt: TGCAGCGCCTGGACTAGCGGGGGGGCCTGGAATGAGCAGTTCTTC
CDR3aa: CSAWTSGGAWNEQFF

v_gene: TRBV9
j_gene: TRBJ1-4
abundance: once
d_gene: -
CDR3nt: TGTGCCAGCAGCGTAGGGCAGGCTAATGAAAAACTGTTTTTT
CDR3aa: CASSVGQANEKLFF

v_gene: TRBV19
j_gene: TRBJ1-1
abundance: -
d_gene: TRBD1
CDR3nt: TGTGCCAGCAGCCGAGGGACAGCTTCCATGAACACTGAAGCTTTCTTT
CDR3aa: CASSRGTASMNTEAFF

v_gene: TRBV27
j_gene: TRBJ2-7
abundance: -
d_gene: -
CDR3nt: TGTGCCAGCAGTTCCCGGGACACCCTCTCCTACGAGCAGTACTTC
CDR3aa: CASSSRDTLSYEQYF

v_gene: TRBV13
j_gene: TRBJ2-1
abundance: -
d_gene: -
CDR3nt: TGTGCCAGCAGTTTAATCATGGGGCCTAACAATGAGCAGTTCTTC
CDR3aa: CASSLIMGPNNEQFF

v_gene: TRBV25-1
j_gene: TRBJ1-2
abundance: -
d_gene: -
CDR3nt: TGTGCCAGCAGTTCGGACACCAACTATGGCTACACCTTC
CDR3aa: CASSSDTNYGYTF

v_gene: TRBV30
j_gene: TRBJ1-2
abundance: -
d_gene: -
CDR3nt: -
CDR3aa: CAWARGNSIIF

v_gene: TRBV18
j_gene: TRBJ1-2
abundance: -
d_gene: -
CDR3nt: TGTGCCAGCTCACCACCCCCCCAGGCCTATGGCTACACCTTC
CDR3aa: CASSPPPQAYGYTF

v_gene: TRBV30
j_gene: TRBJ1-3
abundance: once
d_gene: -
CDR3nt: TGTGCCTGGAGCGTCAGGTCTGGAAACACCATATATTTT
CDR3aa: CAWSVRSGNTIYF

v_gene: TRBV5-4
j_gene: TRBJ2-1
abundance: -
d_gene: TRBD2
CDR3nt: TGTGCCAGCAGCCGGGACTACCTCCTTAAGTTCTTC
CDR3aa: CASSRDYLLKFF

v_gene: TRBV6-1
j_gene: TRBJ1-5
abundance: -
d_gene: -
CDR3nt: TGTGCCAGCAGTGCAGGGATTAGCAATCAGCCCCAGCATTTT
CDR3aa: CASSAGISNQPQHF

v_gene: TRBV5-5
j_gene: TRBJ2-2
abundance: -
d_gene: -
CDR3nt: TGTGCCAGCAGCTCCGCCAGGGGTAGAACCGGGGAGCTGTTTTTT
CDR3aa: CASSSARGRTGELFF

v_gene: TRBV19
j_gene: TRBJ1-1
abundance: -
d_gene: TRBD1
CDR3nt: TGTGCCAGTTCTATCAGGGGGACTGAAGCTTTCTTT
CDR3aa: CASSIRGTEAFF

v_gene: TRBV7-9
j_gene: TRBJ2-5
abundance: -
d_gene: TRBD2
CDR3nt: TGTGCCAGCAGCTTAACCAGCGGGGGGGCCGGAAGGGAGACCCAGTACTTC
CDR3aa: CASSLTSGGAGRETQYF